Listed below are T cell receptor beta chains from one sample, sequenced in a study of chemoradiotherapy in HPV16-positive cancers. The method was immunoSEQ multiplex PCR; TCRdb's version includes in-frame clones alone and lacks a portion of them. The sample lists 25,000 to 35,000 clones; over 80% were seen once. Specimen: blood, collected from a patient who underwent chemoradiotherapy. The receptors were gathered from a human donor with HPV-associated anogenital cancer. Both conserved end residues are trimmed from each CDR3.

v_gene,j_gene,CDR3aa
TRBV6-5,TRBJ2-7,ASSYRPGEQY
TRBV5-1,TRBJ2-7,ASSYRKRDRGLYEQY
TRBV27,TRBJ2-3,ASSLWETSTDTQY
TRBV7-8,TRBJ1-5,ASSLWDKNQPQH
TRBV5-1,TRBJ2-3,ASSNRPSSTDTQY
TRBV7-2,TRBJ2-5,ASSLRPRDRQETQY
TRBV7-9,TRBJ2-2,ASSLLRTGPTGELF
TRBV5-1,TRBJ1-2,ASSLQGAGNYGYT
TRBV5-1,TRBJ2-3,ASSLEVAGATDTQY
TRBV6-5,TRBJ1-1,ASSYTFPNTEAF
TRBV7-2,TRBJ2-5,ASTPGGRGGRETQY
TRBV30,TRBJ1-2,AWDSTWYGYT
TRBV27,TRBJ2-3,ASSLGFTDTQY
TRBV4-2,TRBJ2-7,ASSRQGPGEQY
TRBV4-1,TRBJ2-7,ASSQTTGYEQY
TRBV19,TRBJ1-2,ASSIEGRERGYYGYT
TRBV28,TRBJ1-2,ASSMTGVDYGYT
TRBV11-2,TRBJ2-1,ASSLGWQGDEQF
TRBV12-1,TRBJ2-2,ASSFGLAGPPQSGELF
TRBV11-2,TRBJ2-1,ASSSRVFAVPTNEQF
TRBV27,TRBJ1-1,ASRFRGGTEAF
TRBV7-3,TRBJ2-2,ASSLMGRGNTGELF
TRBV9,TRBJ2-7,ASSAGTTGTPYEQY
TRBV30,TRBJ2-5,AWNPGVGAETQY
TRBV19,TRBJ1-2,ANPPDRGCGYT
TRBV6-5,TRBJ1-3,ASSYDSDSGNTIY
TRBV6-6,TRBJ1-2,ASSYSMGVGYT
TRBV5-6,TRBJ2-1,ASSGEGGGNAYNEQF
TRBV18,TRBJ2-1,ASSPRDRNEQF
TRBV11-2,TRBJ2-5,ASSLFGQQSETQY
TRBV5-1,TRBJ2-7,ASSFSLDSSYEQY
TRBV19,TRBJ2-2,ASSMGTPNTGELF
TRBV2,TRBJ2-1,ASSEDSERQF